A selection of T cell receptor beta chains follows, all from one sample in a study of T cell responses to AZD1222 COVID-19 vaccine. TCRdb's copy holds only in-frame clones and misses some; the assay was immunoSEQ multiplex PCR. The sample has 150,000 or so clones; around 93% are singletons. Sequences were derived from peripheral blood, sampled on day 0 of AZD1222 vaccination. Every receptor here comes from an adult in good health. Both conserved end residues are part of each CDR3. The D gene is left open where the match is weak. Where a row states a size, it is once, few, many or the class of an expanded clone; other rows omit it.

J gene,clone size,V gene,D gene,CDR3 protein,CDR3 DNA
TRBJ1-3,NA,TRBV9,TRBD1,CASSVVWTGEASGNTIYF,TGTGCCAGCAGCGTAGTTTGGACAGGGGAAGCATCTGGAAACACCATATATTTT
TRBJ2-1,NA,TRBV5-1,TRBD1,CASSPGTANNEQFF,TGCGCCAGCAGCCCGGGGACAGCTAACAATGAGCAGTTCTTC
TRBJ2-3,NA,TRBV23-1,NA,CASSQIVRRYPDTQYF,TGCGCCAGCAGTCAAATCGTACGAAGATATCCAGATACGCAGTATTTT
TRBJ2-5,NA,TRBV11-2,NA,CASSFRGGLGETQYF,TGTGCCAGCAGCTTCAGGGGGGGATTAGGTGAGACCCAGTACTTC
TRBJ2-1,NA,TRBV5-1,TRBD2,CASSLADMGLAGDEQFF,TGCGCCAGCAGCTTGGCGGATATGGGACTAGCGGGGGATGAGCAGTTCTTC
TRBJ1-3,NA,TRBV7-6,NA,CASSSWTAGGNTIYF,TGTGCCAGCAGCTCTTGGACTGCGGGTGGAAACACCATATATTTT
TRBJ1-5,NA,TRBV12-5,TRBD1,CASGFLGQGIFYSNQPQHF,TGTGCTAGTGGTTTCCTGGGACAGGGCATCTTTTATAGCAATCAGCCCCAGCATTTT
TRBJ1-2,NA,TRBV11-2,NA,CASSLRPRDTYGYTF,TGTGCCAGCAGCTTACGCCCCCGGGACACTTATGGCTACACCTTC
TRBJ2-1,once,TRBV11-1,TRBD1,CASSSALPGGSYNEQFF,TGTGCCAGCAGCTCAGCGCTACCAGGGGGCTCCTACAATGAGCAGTTCTTC
TRBJ2-3,NA,TRBV6-5,NA,CASSSTGTLAQSTQYF,TGTGCCAGCAGTTCCACCGGGACACTGGCACAGAGTACGCAGTATTTT
TRBJ1-5,NA,TRBV19,NA,CATTRAHGGSQPQHF,TGTGCCACCACCCGGGCTCACGGCGGAAGTCAGCCCCAGCATTTT
TRBJ1-5,NA,TRBV5-8,TRBD1,CASSLLKGAVGNQPQHF,TGTGCCAGCAGCTTACTGAAGGGGGCAGTGGGCAATCAGCCCCAGCATTTT
TRBJ2-3,NA,TRBV20-1,NA,CSAVTSTQYF,TGCAGTGCCGTCACTAGTACGCAGTATTTT
TRBJ2-3,NA,TRBV5-1,TRBD2,CASSTTGLARDTQYF,TGCGCCAGCAGCACCACGGGACTAGCACGAGATACGCAGTATTTT
TRBJ1-1,NA,TRBV29-1,TRBD1,CSVVRRGRQGGEAFF,TGCAGCGTTGTTCGTCGGGGGAGACAGGGAGGTGAAGCTTTCTTT
TRBJ1-3,few,TRBV30,NA,CAWRQQGTGNTIYF,TGTGCCTGGAGGCAACAGGGAACTGGAAACACCATATATTTT
TRBJ1-1,NA,TRBV2,TRBD1,CASRGQLNTEAFF,TGTGCCAGCAGGGGACAGTTGAACACTGAAGCTTTCTTT
TRBJ2-5,NA,TRBV2,NA,CASSVKTGHQYF,TGTGCCAGCAGTGTAAAGACAGGCCACCAGTACTTC
TRBJ2-1,once,TRBV9,NA,CASSARDLSSYNEQFF,TGTGCCAGCAGCGCCCGGGACTTAAGCTCCTACAATGAGCAGTTCTTC
TRBJ1-5,NA,TRBV19,NA,CASAGMSNQPQHF,TGTGCCAGTGCAGGGATGTCCAATCAGCCCCAGCATTTT
TRBJ2-3,NA,TRBV21-1,NA,CASSKVGGAVSADTQYF,TGTGCCAGCAGCAAAGTTGGGGGGGCGGTGAGTGCAGATACGCAGTATTTT
TRBJ1-2,NA,TRBV27,TRBD1,CASSRGQTNYGYTF,TGTGCCAGCAGCAGGGGGCAAACTAACTATGGCTACACCTTC
TRBJ2-2,NA,TRBV13,TRBD1,CASSLEGTATGELFF,TGTGCCAGCAGCTTAGAAGGGACAGCTACCGGGGAGCTGTTTTTT
TRBJ1-1,NA,TRBV30,NA,CAWTSDLPEAFF,TGTGCCTGGACGTCGGACCTACCTGAAGCTTTCTTT
TRBJ1-1,NA,TRBV12-5,TRBD1,CASGGDRANTEAFF,TGTGCTAGTGGTGGGGACAGGGCTAACACTGAAGCTTTCTTT
TRBJ1-1,NA,TRBV9,NA,CASSVDPLNTEAFF,TGTGCCAGCAGCGTAGATCCCCTGAACACTGAAGCTTTCTTT
TRBJ1-1,NA,TRBV19,NA,CASQPGPRNTEAFF,TGTGCCAGCCAACCGGGACCGAGAAACACTGAAGCTTTCTTT
TRBJ1-2,once,TRBV12-3/TRBV12-4,NA,CASTLWGGYGYTF,TGTGCCAGCACCCTCTGGGGGGGCTATGGCTACACCTTC
TRBJ2-5,NA,TRBV15,TRBD1,CATSRRTGTQETQYF,TGTGCCACCAGCAGAAGGACAGGGACTCAAGAGACCCAGTACTTC
TRBJ2-3,NA,TRBV20-1,NA,CSTIGLDTQYF,TGCAGTACCATAGGGCTGGATACGCAGTATTTT
TRBJ2-4,few,TRBV25-1,NA,CASSEWEKNIQYF,TGTGCCAGCAGTGAATGGGAAAAAAACATTCAGTACTTC
TRBJ2-3,NA,TRBV5-4,TRBD2,CASSLGTSGGFNTQYF,TGTGCCAGCAGCCTAGGAACTAGCGGGGGGTTTAATACGCAGTATTTT
TRBJ2-3,NA,TRBV7-3,NA,CASRLQSGITDTQYF,TGTGCCAGCAGGTTACAAAGCGGAATCACAGATACGCAGTATTTT
TRBJ1-2,NA,TRBV27,NA,CASSLYSGAPGLYGYTF,TGTGCCAGCAGTTTATACTCAGGGGCCCCAGGGTTGTATGGCTACACCTTC
TRBJ2-1,NA,TRBV29-1,NA,CSVPPTRGNEQFF,TGCAGCGTCCCGCCCACGCGGGGCAATGAGCAGTTCTTC
TRBJ2-5,NA,TRBV18,NA,CASSPSGQQETQYF,TGTGCCAGCTCACCCTCAGGGCAGCAAGAGACCCAGTACTTC
TRBJ2-3,NA,TRBV6-5,NA,CASSYAGGRADTQYF,TGTGCCAGCAGTTACGCCGGGGGTCGGGCAGATACGCAGTATTTT
TRBJ2-7,NA,TRBV27,TRBD1,CASSGTGTYEQYF,TGTGCCAGCAGTGGGACAGGGACCTACGAGCAGTACTTC
TRBJ2-2,NA,TRBV7-3,TRBD2,CASSPTSGSFTGELFF,TGTGCCAGCAGCCCTACTAGCGGGAGTTTTACCGGGGAGCTGTTTTTT
TRBJ1-2,NA,TRBV19,TRBD1,CASSPPGQGGYTF,TGTGCCAGTAGTCCCCCCGGACAGGGAGGCTACACCTTC
TRBJ1-4,NA,TRBV29-1,NA,CSVEYQGEYERKLFF,TGCAGCGTTGAATATCAGGGAGAGTACGAACGGAAACTGTTTTTT
TRBJ2-3,NA,TRBV6-2/TRBV6-3,TRBD2,CASSPPGGSGGARTDTQYF,TGTGCCAGCAGCCCTCCGGGGGGTAGCGGGGGGGCACGGACAGATACGCAGTATTTT